This T cell receptor (beta chain) was recovered during a study of blood T cells in healthy people across ages. The second PCR ran roughly 7 to 11 cycles with a sample-barcoded 5' primer and J-beta primers. A single record per CDR3 protein comes from TCRdb applying MiXCR to the 5' RACE reads. The sample records fewer than 2 million distinct CDR3 sequences, approximately 39% being singletons. Germline V gene sequence: CDR1 MNHEY, CDR2 SVGEGT. There are 14 residues in the CDR3. V was trimmed by 6 bases and J by 9 bases, leaving 18 bases between them. Sequencing was carried out using blood. The rearrangement links TRBV6-2 or TRBV6-3 to TRBJ2-1; maybe TRBD1 (5 bases). This receptor was taken from a human donor in good health. In nucleotides, the CDR3 is TGTGCCAGCAGCCTTGCTCAGGGTTTCGCTGAGCAGTTCTTC. The encoded protein is CASSLAQGFAEQFF.